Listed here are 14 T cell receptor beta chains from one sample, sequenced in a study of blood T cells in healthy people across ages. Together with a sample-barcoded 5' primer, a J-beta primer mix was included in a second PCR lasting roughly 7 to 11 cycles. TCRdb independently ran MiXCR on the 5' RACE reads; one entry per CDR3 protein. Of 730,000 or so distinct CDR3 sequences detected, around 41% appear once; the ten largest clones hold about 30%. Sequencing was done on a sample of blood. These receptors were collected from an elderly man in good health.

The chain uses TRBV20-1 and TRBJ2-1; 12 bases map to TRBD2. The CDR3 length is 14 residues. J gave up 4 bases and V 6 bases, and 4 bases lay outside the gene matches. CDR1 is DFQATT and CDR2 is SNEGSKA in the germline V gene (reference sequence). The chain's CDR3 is CSALAGGGYNEQFF. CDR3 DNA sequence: TGCAGTGCACTAGCGGGGGGCGGGTACAATGAGCAGTTCTTC.

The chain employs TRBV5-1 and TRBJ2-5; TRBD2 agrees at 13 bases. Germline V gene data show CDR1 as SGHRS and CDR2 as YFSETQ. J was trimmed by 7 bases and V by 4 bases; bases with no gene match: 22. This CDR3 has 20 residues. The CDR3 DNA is TGCGCCAGCAGCAGCAACAGATGGACTAGCGGGAGCTATTCAATGGGGACCCAGTACTTC. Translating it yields CASSSNRWTSGSYSMGTQYF.

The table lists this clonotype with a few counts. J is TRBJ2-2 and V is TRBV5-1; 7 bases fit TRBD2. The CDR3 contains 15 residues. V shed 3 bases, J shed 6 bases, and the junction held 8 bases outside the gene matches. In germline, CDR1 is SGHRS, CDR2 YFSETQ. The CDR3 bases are TGCGCCAGCAGCTATAACGGACTAGACGCCGGGGAGCTGTTTTTT. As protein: CASSYNGLDAGELFF.

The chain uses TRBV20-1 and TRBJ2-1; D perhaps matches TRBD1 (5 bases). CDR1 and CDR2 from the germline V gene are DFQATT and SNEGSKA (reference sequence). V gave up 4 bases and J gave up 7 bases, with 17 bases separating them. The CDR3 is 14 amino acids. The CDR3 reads CSATLQVVSNEQFF. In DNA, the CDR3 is TGCAGTGCTACGTTACAGGTGGTTAGTAATGAGCAGTTCTTC.

CDR3 loop: CASSQATGGVPEQYF. CDR3 coding DNA: TGTGCCAGCAGCCAAGCGACAGGGGGAGTCCCCGAGCAGTACTTC. The chain joins TRBV4-2 to TRBJ2-5, with 9 positions matching TRBD1. TRBJ2-7 explains the end of the DNA better; the J call may be wrong. Germline loops: CDR1 LGHNA, CDR2 YNFKEQ. This CDR3 has 15 amino acids.

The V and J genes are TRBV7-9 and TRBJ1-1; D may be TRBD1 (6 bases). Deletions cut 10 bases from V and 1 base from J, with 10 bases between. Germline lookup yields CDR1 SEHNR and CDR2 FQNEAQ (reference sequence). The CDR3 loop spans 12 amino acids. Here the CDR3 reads CATSQGNTEAFF. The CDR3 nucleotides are TGTGCCACATCACAGGGGAACACTGAAGCTTTCTTT.

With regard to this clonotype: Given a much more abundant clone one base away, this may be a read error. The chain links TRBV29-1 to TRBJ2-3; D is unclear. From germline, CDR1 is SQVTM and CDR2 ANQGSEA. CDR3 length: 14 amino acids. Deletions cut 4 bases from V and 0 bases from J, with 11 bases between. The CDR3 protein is CSVVVVRSTDTQYF. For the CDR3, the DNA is TGCAGCGTTGTAGTAGTACGGAGCACAGATACGCAGTATTTT.

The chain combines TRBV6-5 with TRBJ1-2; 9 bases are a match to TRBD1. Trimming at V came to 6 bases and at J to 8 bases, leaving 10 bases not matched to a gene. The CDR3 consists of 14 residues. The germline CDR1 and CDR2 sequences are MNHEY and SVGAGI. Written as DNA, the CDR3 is TGTGCCAGCAGGACCGGGACAGGGAGGAGCGGCTACACCTTC. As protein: CASRTGTGRSGYTF.

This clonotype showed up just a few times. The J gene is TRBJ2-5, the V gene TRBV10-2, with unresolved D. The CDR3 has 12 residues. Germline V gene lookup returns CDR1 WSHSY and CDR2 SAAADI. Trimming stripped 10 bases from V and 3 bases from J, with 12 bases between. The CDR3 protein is CATSVRKETQYF. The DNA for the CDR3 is TGCGCCACCTCGGTACGAAAAGAGACCCAGTACTTC.

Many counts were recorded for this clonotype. The CDR3 sequence: CASSQDSSPNEQFF. CDR3 DNA: TGTGCCAGCAGCCAGGACAGCTCCCCCAATGAGCAGTTCTTC. V and J are TRBV7-2 and TRBJ2-1, with D perhaps TRBD1 (6 bases). The CDR3 spans 14 residues. V shed 5 bases and J shed 6 bases, with 14 bases lying between them. Germline V lookup: CDR1 SGHTA, CDR2 FQGNSA.

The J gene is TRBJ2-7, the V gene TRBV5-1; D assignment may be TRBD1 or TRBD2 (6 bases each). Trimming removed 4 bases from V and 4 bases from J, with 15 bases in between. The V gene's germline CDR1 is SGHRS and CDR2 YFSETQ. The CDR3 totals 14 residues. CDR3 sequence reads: CASSGGGPAYEQYF. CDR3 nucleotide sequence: TGCGCCAGCAGCGGAGGGGGGCCCGCATACGAGCAGTACTTC.

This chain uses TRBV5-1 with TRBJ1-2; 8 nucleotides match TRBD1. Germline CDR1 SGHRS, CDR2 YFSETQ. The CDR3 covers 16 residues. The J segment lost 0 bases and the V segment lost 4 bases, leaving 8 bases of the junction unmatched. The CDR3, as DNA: TGCGCCAGCAGCGGGGGACAGGCAAGACCTAACTATGGCTACACCTTC. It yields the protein CASSGGQARPNYGYTF.

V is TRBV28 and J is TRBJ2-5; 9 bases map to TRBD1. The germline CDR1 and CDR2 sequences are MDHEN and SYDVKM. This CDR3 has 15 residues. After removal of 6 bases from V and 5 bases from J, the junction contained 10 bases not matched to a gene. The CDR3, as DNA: TGTGCCAGCAGGAAGACAGGGGGGTCCGGGGAGACCCAGTACTTC. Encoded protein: CASRKTGGSGETQYF.

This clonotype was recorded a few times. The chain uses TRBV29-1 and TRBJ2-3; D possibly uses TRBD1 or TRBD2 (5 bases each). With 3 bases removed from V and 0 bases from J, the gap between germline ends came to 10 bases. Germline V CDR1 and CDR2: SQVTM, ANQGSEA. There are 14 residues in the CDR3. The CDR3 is CSVDWDGSTDTQYF. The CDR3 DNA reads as TGCAGCGTTGACTGGGACGGTAGCACAGATACGCAGTATTTT.